The entry that follows covers one T cell receptor (beta chain) sequence. CDR1 and CDR2 (germline): SGHTA, FQGTGA. This CDR3 region has 14 residues. The J segment lost 7 bases and the V segment lost 4 bases, leaving 4 bases of the junction unmatched. Some clones are missing from TCRdb's copy, which holds only in-frame ones; the method was immunoSEQ multiplex PCR. The repertoire holds about 33,000 clones, with roughly 80% as singletons. The sample comes from a study of OX40 agonist ivuxolimab in advanced cancers. This specimen consisted of CD4+ or CD8+ T cells sorted from blood, obtained in a trial of the OX40 agonist ivuxolimab. The TCR was taken from an adult with an advanced solid tumor such as melanoma, head and neck, liver or kidney cancer. V and J are TRBV7-3 and TRBJ1-6; 7 bases are a match to TRBD1. In DNA, the CDR3 is TGTGCCAGCAGCTCGGGACAGTTGAATTCACCCCTCCACTTT. Its protein product is CASSSGQLNSPLHF.